A selection of T cell receptor beta chains follows, all from one sample in a study of blood T cell repertoires in COVID-19. TCRdb's table, derived via immunoSEQ multiplex PCR, lists solely in-frame clones and lacks some. The profile covers more than 80,000 clones, with approximately 90% appearing a single time and approximately 20% taken by the ten largest. The sequencing sample was made of peripheral blood. Source of these receptors: a woman in her fifties or sixties with COVID-19, enrolled during active disease. The CDR3 runs from the conserved cysteine through the conserved F or W. D genes are given only for firm matches. Some rows have no size entry. The others give once, few or many, or a class for an expanded clone.

j_gene,v_gene,abundance,d_gene,CDR3nt,CDR3aa
TRBJ2-3,TRBV7-2,NA,NA,TGTGCCAGCAGCCCAAACCAGGGGGATACGCAGTATTTT,CASSPNQGDTQYF
TRBJ1-2,TRBV18,NA,NA,TGTGCCAGCTCACCACCGGGAGGGGACTATGGCTACACCTTC,CASSPPGGDYGYTF
TRBJ1-6,TRBV2,NA,NA,TGTGCCAGCAGTGAACTAACAGGGATAGAATCACCCCTCCACTTT,CASSELTGIESPLHF
TRBJ2-7,TRBV18,NA,TRBD1,TGTGCCAGCTCAGAGACAGGGATTACGTTCCCGTACTTC,CASSETGITFPYF
TRBJ1-1,TRBV7-6,NA,NA,TGTGCCAGCAGCTTAGGTCCCCAGGGTAGGGCATGGATGAACACTGAAGCTTTCTTT,CASSLGPQGRAWMNTEAFF
TRBJ2-2,TRBV7-9,NA,TRBD1,TGTGCCACAGGAAAACAGGGGGCCACGAACACCGGGGAGCTGTTTTTT,CATGKQGATNTGELFF
TRBJ2-1,TRBV12-5,NA,TRBD2,TGTGCTAGTAGTGCCAGCGGGGGGCATAATGAGCAGTTCTTC,CASSASGGHNEQFF
TRBJ2-2,TRBV2,few,NA,TGTGCCAGCCGCTCGGGAGCGGCCCGGGGCTCCGGGGAGCTGTTTTTT,CASRSGAARGSGELFF
TRBJ2-7,TRBV18,NA,TRBD1,TGTGCCAGCTCACTGGGGACAGCGTCCACCTACGAGCAGTACTTC,CASSLGTASTYEQYF
TRBJ2-3,TRBV13,NA,TRBD1,TGTGCCAGCAGCTTCCCAGGGGGCGCGGATACGCAGTATTTT,CASSFPGGADTQYF
TRBJ1-5,TRBV6-6,NA,TRBD1,TGTGCCAGCAGTTACCTCGGGACAGGCAATCAGCCCCAGCATTTT,CASSYLGTGNQPQHF
TRBJ2-2,TRBV7-2,once,TRBD2,TGTGCCAGCAGAAACAGACGGATAGCGGGGGACACCGGGGAGCTGTTTTTT,CASRNRRIAGDTGELFF
TRBJ1-6,TRBV5-1,NA,NA,TGCGCCAGCAGCTGGGGGCTCCAGACCTCCTATAATTCACCCCTCCACTTT,CASSWGLQTSYNSPLHF
TRBJ2-7,TRBV6-1,NA,TRBD1,TGTGCCAGCAGTGAATATGTTTCCCGACAGGGGGAGTCCTACGAGCAGTACTTC,CASSEYVSRQGESYEQYF
TRBJ1-1,TRBV21-1,NA,NA,TGTGCCAGCAGGGGGCCCACTGAAGCTTTCTTT,CASRGPTEAFF
TRBJ1-3,TRBV9,NA,NA,TGTGCCAGCACGCATGGGGGCTACTCTGGAAACACCATATATTTT,CASTHGGYSGNTIYF
TRBJ2-3,TRBV2,once,NA,TGTGCCAGCAGTGAAATAGGAGTCACAGATACGCAGTATTTT,CASSEIGVTDTQYF
TRBJ1-5,TRBV6-6,NA,NA,TGTGCCAGCAGTTACGAGGCTCAGCCCCAGCATTTT,CASSYEAQPQHF
TRBJ1-4,TRBV7-2,NA,NA,TGTGCCAGCGCACAGATTTTCACTAATGAAAAACTGTTTTTT,CASAQIFTNEKLFF
TRBJ2-3,TRBV7-9,once,NA,TGTGCCAGCAGCTTAGGTTTGAGCTTAGACACAGATACGCAGTATTTT,CASSLGLSLDTDTQYF
TRBJ1-4,TRBV7-2,NA,NA,TGTGCCAGCAGCTTAGACGGACAGGAAAAACTGTTTTTT,CASSLDGQEKLFF
TRBJ2-2,TRBV5-1,NA,TRBD1,TGCGCCAGCAGCAGGGGACAGGTAGCTCGCGGGGAGCTGTTTTTT,CASSRGQVARGELFF
TRBJ1-5,TRBV18,NA,NA,TGTGCCAGCTCACCCGGGAGCGATCAGCCCCAGCATTTT,CASSPGSDQPQHF